One sample yielded the 25 T cell receptor beta chains listed below, sequenced in a study of blood T cell repertoires in COVID-19. Here immunoSEQ multiplex PCR was the method, and the copy in TCRdb shows in-frame clones only, minus some. The sample records more than 90,000 clones, roughly 71% being singletons. Sequencing used peripheral blood. These receptors originate from an elderly woman with acute or convalescent COVID-19.

This chain joins TRBV6-5 and TRBJ2-7; D unresolved. This CDR3 comprises 14 residues. Germline V gene lookup returns CDR1 MNHEY and CDR2 SVGAGI. The germline V and J ends were trimmed by 0 bases and 0 bases, with 6 bases remaining between them. CDR3 sequence reads: CASSYSYNSYEQYF. The CDR3 nucleotides are TGTGCCAGCAGTTACTCTTACAACTCCTACGAGCAGTACTTC.

This clone was picked up one time. This chain joins TRBV11-3 and TRBJ2-7, with D unclear. V was pared by 4 bases and J by 3 bases, with 13 bases between. This CDR3 region has 14 residues. Germline V gives CDR1 SGHNT, CDR2 YENEEA. CDR3 in DNA: TGTGCCAGCAGCTCCGAAGAGGTTGGCTACGAGCAGTACTTC. The encoded protein is CASSSEEVGYEQYF.

This sequence joins TRBV19 and TRBJ1-2; D perhaps matches TRBD1 (6 bases). V lost 4 bases and J 6 bases, leaving 15 bases between the germline ends. Germline assignment: CDR1 LNHDA and CDR2 SQIVND (reference sequence). The CDR3 is 14 amino acids. This CDR3 reads CASSTPQGLNGYTF. The DNA for the CDR3 is TGTGCCAGTAGTACCCCCCAGGGGCTCAATGGCTACACCTTC.

This chain uses TRBV5-1 with TRBJ2-1; D is perhaps TRBD1 (5 bases). CDR3 length equals 16 residues. Trimming stripped 2 bases from V and 8 bases from J, with 20 bases between. The germline V gene encodes CDR1 SGHRS and CDR2 YFSETQ. Written as DNA, the CDR3 is TGCGCCAGCAGCTTCCCCACTACAGGTGGTGGTCATGAGCAGTTCTTC. Translation: CASSFPTTGGGHEQFF. The variable domain in full, completed from reference TRBV5-1 and TRBJ2-1, reads KAGVTQTPRYLIKTRGQQVTLSCSPISGHRSVSWYQQTPGQGLQFLFEYFSETQRNKGNFPGRFSGRQFSNSRSEMNVSTLELGDSALYLCASSFPTTGGGHEQFFGPGTRLTVL.

This rearrangement joins TRBV9 to TRBJ2-3, with D perhaps TRBD2 (6 bases). Germline loops: CDR1 SGDLS, CDR2 YYNGEE. Trimming took off 0 bases at V and 1 base at J, with 9 bases between the two ends. CDR3 size: 15 residues. The CDR3 DNA follows: TGTGCCAGCAGCGTAGCGGGGGATGGCACAGATACGCAGTATTTT. Its protein product is CASSVAGDGTDTQYF. Looking up the rest from reference TRBV9 and TRBJ2-3 gives the full variable domain: DSGVTQTPKHLITATGQRVTLRCSPRSGDLSVYWYQQSLDQGLQFLIQYYNGEERAKGNILERFSAQQFPDLHSELNLSSLELGDSALYFCASSVAGDGTDTQYFGPGTRLTVL.

The rearrangement joins TRBV3-1 (or the pseudogene TRBV3-2) to TRBJ2-7; 9 nucleotides align to TRBD1. With V trimmed by 8 bases and J by 5 bases, 7 bases remained unmatched. Looked up from germline, CDR1 is LGHDT and CDR2 is YNNKEL (reference sequence). CDR3 size: 13 residues. Here the CDR3 DNA reads TGTGCCAGCCTACAGGGGGCCGGGAACGAGCAGTACTTC. Translating it yields CASLQGAGNEQYF.

The gene calls are TRBV7-9 and TRBJ1-6; a weak D match, TRBD1 (5 bases). CDR1 is SEHNR and CDR2 is FQNEAQ in the germline V gene (reference sequence). CDR3 size: 15 residues. V lost 2 bases and J 7 bases, leaving 12 bases between the germline ends. The CDR3 sequence is CASSLNPDRNSPLHF. The CDR3 region has the DNA TGTGCCAGCAGCTTAAACCCCGACAGAAATTCACCCCTCCACTTT.

V and J are TRBV9 and TRBJ1-1; TRBD1 is a possible D gene (6 bases). Trimming shortened V by 1 base and J by 2 bases, and 9 bases separated the two germline ends. The CDR3 is 14 residues long. The germline V gene encodes CDR1 SGDLS and CDR2 YYNGEE. CDR3 sequence: CASSVQGSNTEAFF. Written as DNA, the CDR3 is TGTGCCAGCAGCGTACAGGGGTCTAACACTGAAGCTTTCTTT.

V usage is TRBV24-1 and J usage is TRBJ2-1; D is ambiguous. The CDR3 runs to 11 residues. CDR1 KGHDR and CDR2 SFDVKD come from the germline V gene. The germline V and J ends were trimmed by 3 bases and 12 bases, with 8 bases remaining between them. This CDR3 reads CATSDRRGQFF. The CDR3 DNA is TGTGCCACCAGTGATAGAAGAGGGCAGTTCTTC.

The J gene is TRBJ2-5, the V gene TRBV30, with a tentative D call TRBD2 (5 bases). Germline V gives CDR1 GTSNPN, CDR2 SVGIG (reference sequence). Trimming left V 4 bases short and J 2 bases short, with 17 bases between. The CDR3 loop spans 15 amino acids. The DNA of the CDR3 is TGTGCCTGGATCGAGGGATATACGGGACAAGAGACCCAGTACTTC. It codes for CAWIEGYTGQETQYF.

This clone turned up a few times. This same CDR3 is encoded by further DNA sequences in the sample. This chain connects TRBV4-1 to TRBJ1-6; no clear D gene. V gave up 1 base and J gave up 6 bases, with 4 bases separating them. The CDR3 is 13 residues long. Germline V gene lookup returns CDR1 MGHRA and CDR2 YSYEKL. The CDR3 DNA reads as TGCGCCAGCAGCCAAGGCGTTAATTCACCCCTCCACTTT. Encoded protein: CASSQGVNSPLHF.

In its sample, this clone was seen a few times. V is TRBV7-3 and J is TRBJ1-1, with 8 positions matching TRBD1. The CDR3 loop spans 13 amino acids. Germline V CDR1 and CDR2: SGHTA, FQGTGA. The V and J ends lost 6 bases and 0 bases, in that order; junction bases with no gene match: 0. CDR3 residues: CASRGQVNTEAFF. The DNA for the CDR3 is TGTGCCAGCAGGGGACAGGTGAACACTGAAGCTTTCTTT.

The chain combines TRBV19 with TRBJ1-6, with D maybe TRBD1 (6 bases). Trimming stripped 7 bases from V and 11 bases from J, with 15 bases between. CDR1 is LNHDA, CDR2 SQIVND, per germline (reference sequence). The CDR3 sequence is 13 residues long. The CDR3 loop reads CASTMGALAPLHF. In DNA, the CDR3 is TGTGCCAGTACTATGGGGGCGTTAGCACCCCTCCACTTT.

DNA for the CDR3: TGTGCCATGGGAGGACCGAACACCGGGGAGCTGTTTTTT. Translation: CAMGGPNTGELFF. V usage is TRBV5-8 and J usage is TRBJ2-2; D perhaps matches TRBD2 (6 bases). This CDR3 spans 13 amino acids. CDR1 SGHTS and CDR2 YDEGEE come from the germline V gene. The V and J ends lost 9 bases and 0 bases respectively, with 9 bases between them. Full variable domain (outside the CDR3, taken from reference TRBV5-8 and TRBJ2-2): EAGVTQSPTHLIKTRGQQATLRCSPISGHTSVYWYQQALGLGLQFLLWYDEGEERNRGNFPPRFSGRQFPNYSSELNVNALELEDSALYLCAMGGPNTGELFFGEGSRLTVL.

Concerning this clone: Other DNA sequences of this sample code for an identical CDR3. The J gene is TRBJ1-1, the V gene TRBV19; no reliable D call. The length of the CDR3 is 12 residues. The germline V gene has CDR1 LNHDA and CDR2 SQIVND (reference sequence). V lost 1 base and J lost 4, with 4 bases in between. In DNA form, the CDR3 reads TGTGCCAGTAGTATAGGTCGCACTGAAGCTTTCTTT. It translates to CASSIGRTEAFF.

The V gene is TRBV6-2 or TRBV6-3, the J gene TRBJ2-7; TRBD1 matches 7 bases. Trimming cost V 0 bases and J 0 bases; bases outside gene matches: 5. The germline V gene encodes CDR1 MNHEY and CDR2 SVGEGT. The CDR3 consists of 16 residues. CDR3 sequence: CASSYSADRSSYEQYF. CDR3 DNA: TGTGCCAGCAGTTACTCGGCGGACAGGAGCTCCTACGAGCAGTACTTC.

This clone was counted a single time. The rearrangement joins TRBV7-2 to TRBJ1-1; perhaps TRBD1 as D (6 bases). The germline CDR1 and CDR2 sequences are SGHTA and FQGNSA. V lost 1 base and J 5 bases, leaving 11 bases between the germline ends. This CDR3 is built from 14 residues. Written as DNA, the CDR3 is TGTGCCAGCAGCTTAGGCAGGGGCCAGACTGAAGCTTTCTTT. It yields the protein CASSLGRGQTEAFF.

This clone appeared many times. V usage is TRBV7-8 and J usage is TRBJ1-5; D perhaps matches TRBD1 (5 bases). This CDR3 comprises 14 residues. Deletions cut 2 bases from V and 8 bases from J, with 13 bases between. The germline CDR1 and CDR2 sequences are SGHVS and FQNEAQ. CDR3 loop: CASSLFMGEEPQHF. Here the CDR3 DNA reads TGTGCCAGCAGCTTATTCATGGGGGAGGAGCCCCAGCATTTT.

This rearrangement joins TRBV6-5 to TRBJ2-1; 12 nucleotides align to TRBD2. The ends lost 0 bases at V and 7 bases at J; junction bases unmatched: 4. This CDR3 spans 16 amino acids. Germline-derived CDR1 and CDR2 are MNHEY and SVGAGI. DNA for the CDR3: TGTGCCAGCAGTTACTCCGGTCTAGCGGGAGGGAATGAGCAGTTCTTC. Amino acid sequence: CASSYSGLAGGNEQFF.

This clone was seen only once. The V call is TRBV7-2, the J call TRBJ2-7; D is perhaps TRBD1 (6 bases). V was cut by 6 bases and J by 7 bases, with 13 bases left in between. The CDR3 is made up of 12 amino acids. The V gene's germline CDR1 is SGHTA and CDR2 FQGNSA. CDR3 sequence (DNA): TGTGCCAGCAGTTACAGGGTAGGGGAGCAGTACTTC. It specifies CASSYRVGEQYF.

V and J are TRBV6-5 and TRBJ2-2; 7 bases line up with TRBD1. Germline loops: CDR1 MNHEY, CDR2 SVGAGI. CDR3 length: 14 residues. Trimming removed 5 bases from V and 11 bases from J; junction bases left unmatched: 11. The DNA of the CDR3 is TGTGCCAGCAGTCCAACAGGGGATAGGGGCGAGCTGTTTTTT. Protein product: CASSPTGDRGELFF.

V gene TRBV28 combines with J gene TRBJ2-2, with 10 bases that match TRBD2. The V and J ends lost 2 bases and 7 bases, in that order; junction bases with no gene match: 4. There are 15 residues in the CDR3. The germline CDR1 and CDR2 sequences are MDHEN and SYDVKM. The CDR3 region is CASSLITSGVGELFF. The CDR3 nucleotides read TGTGCCAGCAGTTTAATAACTAGCGGGGTCGGGGAGCTGTTTTTT.

The rearrangement links TRBV11-1 to TRBJ1-1, with D possibly being TRBD1 (5 bases). The V and J ends lost 5 bases and 4 bases respectively, with 17 bases between them. This CDR3 comprises 15 residues. CDR1 is SGHAT and CDR2 is FQDESV in the germline V gene (reference sequence). The CDR3 nucleotides read TGTGCCAGCAGCCAGAACCCAGGGTTTGGCACTGAAGCTTTCTTT. It specifies CASSQNPGFGTEAFF. Drawing the rest from reference TRBV11-1 and TRBJ1-1, the complete variable domain is EAEVAQSPRYKITEKSQAVAFWCDPISGHATLYWYRQILGQGPELLVQFQDESVVDDSQLPKDRFSAERLKGVDSTLKIQPAELGDSAMYLCASSQNPGFGTEAFFGQGTRLTVV.

The gene calls are TRBV2 and TRBJ1-5, with 7 bases aligning to TRBD1. V lost 6 bases to trimming and J lost 1 base; unmatched junction nucleotides: 3. This CDR3 comprises 14 residues. Germline V gene sequence: CDR1 SNHLY, CDR2 FYNNEI. This chain's CDR3 is CASRGQYSNQPQHF. In DNA, the CDR3 is TGTGCCAGCAGGGGACAGTACAGCAATCAGCCCCAGCATTTT.

This sequence joins TRBV5-1 and TRBJ2-1; 7 bases are shared with TRBD1. The CDR3 spans 15 residues. V lost 2 bases and J lost 2; bases outside the gene matches: 4. Germline values: CDR1 SGHRS, CDR2 YFSETQ. The CDR3 sequence: CASSLQGSTYNEQFF. The CDR3 coding sequence is TGCGCCAGCAGCTTACAGGGGAGCACCTACAATGAGCAGTTCTTC. The full variable domain, its missing parts supplied by reference TRBV5-1 and TRBJ2-1, is KAGVTQTPRYLIKTRGQQVTLSCSPISGHRSVSWYQQTPGQGLQFLFEYFSETQRNKGNFPGRFSGRQFSNSRSEMNVSTLELGDSALYLCASSLQGSTYNEQFFGPGTRLTVL.